The 29 T cell receptor beta chains listed next were all sequenced from one sample in a study of cytomegalovirus exposure and HLA in healthy donors. Primers included in the PCR were 60 Vbeta and 13 Jbeta primers. Repertoires were generated with immunoSEQ multiplex PCR, while TCRdb's copy carries only in-frame clones and drops some. The table shows 110,000 to 150,000 clones, with roughly 80% occurring only once. Input material: PBMCs. These receptors came from a man younger than 30 in good health and CMV-seronegative.

This chain links TRBV7-6 with TRBJ1-5; no definite D call. CDR1 and CDR2 from the germline V gene are SGHVS and FNYEAQ. V lost 1 base and J 4 bases, leaving 5 bases between the germline ends. The length of the CDR3 is 13 residues. The CDR3 DNA follows: TGTGCCAGCAGCTTAGGGGCGAATCAGCCCCAGCATTTT. Protein: CASSLGANQPQHF.

The rearrangement links TRBV5-6 to TRBJ1-4; TRBD1 agrees at 8 bases. This CDR3 comprises 15 residues. Germline trimming cut 1 base from V and 5 bases from J; bases unmatched to any gene: 4. Germline CDR1 and CDR2: SGHDT and YYEEEE. This chain's CDR3 is CASSLYGQGNEKLFF. CDR3 in DNA: TGTGCCAGCAGCTTGTACGGACAGGGAAATGAAAAACTGTTTTTT.

The V gene is TRBV7-2, the J gene TRBJ2-1; D call uncertain. This CDR3 is 17 amino acids long. Germline V gene sequence: CDR1 SGHTA, CDR2 FQGNSA. The V end was cut by 5 bases, the J end by 0 bases, with 17 bases between. CDR3 nucleotides: TGTGCCAGCAGCCCCGGTCCAAGACATGGCTCCTACAATGAGCAGTTCTTC. Its protein is CASSPGPRHGSYNEQFF.

The table lists this clone with a few counts. V is TRBV12-5 and J is TRBJ1-3; no reliable D call. The CDR3 loop spans 16 amino acids. The germline CDR1 and CDR2 sequences are LGHNT and FRNRAP. V lost 0 bases and J lost 0, with 9 bases in between. CDR3 in DNA: TGTGCTAGTGGTTTGGTACTTAGCGACTCTGGAAACACCATATATTTT. Amino acid sequence: CASGLVLSDSGNTIYF.

This clone was picked up a small number of times. The sample holds other DNA sequences that translate to the same CDR3. The rearrangement links TRBV5-1 to TRBJ1-5, with D hard to call. Trimming took off 0 bases at V and 2 bases at J, with 6 bases between the two ends. The CDR3 runs to 14 residues. Germline V gene lookup returns CDR1 SGHRS and CDR2 YFSETQ. As DNA, the CDR3 is TGCGCCAGCAGCTTGGCCGGGGGCAATCAGCCCCAGCATTTT. This sequence encodes CASSLAGGNQPQHF.

V gene TRBV7-9 combines with J gene TRBJ1-1, with D possibly TRBD1 on 6 matching bases. CDR3 size: 17 residues. The V and J ends lost 5 bases and 0 bases respectively, with 19 bases between them. Germline CDR1 and CDR2: SEHNR and FQNEAQ (reference sequence). The CDR3 reads CASSEPSGGPLNTEAFF. The CDR3 region has the DNA TGTGCCAGCAGCGAACCCTCGGGGGGCCCATTGAACACTGAAGCTTTCTTT.

This clone appeared a few times. The V gene is TRBV2, the J gene TRBJ1-1; 10 bases fit TRBD1. Trimming removed 3 bases from V and 3 bases from J; junction bases left unmatched: 13. The CDR3 covers 18 residues. CDR1 SNHLY and CDR2 FYNNEI come from the germline V gene. CDR3 region: CASSEAATGTGVDTEAFF. The CDR3 DNA reads as TGTGCCAGCAGTGAGGCCGCGACCGGGACAGGGGTCGACACTGAAGCTTTCTTT.

This clone was seen more than once but under ten times. The V gene is TRBV7-3, the J gene TRBJ2-6, with a tentative D call TRBD1 (8 bases). The V gene lost 8 bases and the J gene lost 2 bases, with 13 bases spanning the gap. Germline CDR1 is SGHTA and CDR2 is FQGTGA. This CDR3 comprises 15 residues. The chain's CDR3 is CASRTGGAGANVLTF. In nucleotides, the CDR3 is TGTGCCAGCCGCACAGGGGGGGCTGGGGCCAACGTCCTGACTTTC.

V and J are TRBV5-1 and TRBJ1-2, with TRBD1 identical over 7 bases. CDR3 length: 16 residues. The V and J ends lost 0 bases and 4 bases, in that order; junction bases with no gene match: 9. The germline V gene has CDR1 SGHRS and CDR2 YFSETQ. The CDR3 DNA sequence: TGCGCCAGCAGCTTGGCCGGCAGGGGGACTCTCTATGGCTACACCTTC. Protein product: CASSLAGRGTLYGYTF. The full variable domain, with the rest looked up from reference TRBV5-1 and TRBJ1-2, is KAGVTQTPRYLIKTRGQQVTLSCSPISGHRSVSWYQQTPGQGLQFLFEYFSETQRNKGNFPGRFSGRQFSNSRSEMNVSTLELGDSALYLCASSLAGRGTLYGYTFGSGTRLTVV.

This chain uses TRBV7-2 with TRBJ2-7; perhaps TRBD1 as D (5 bases). CDR1 is SGHTA and CDR2 is FQGNSA in the germline V gene. Between the trimmed V and J ends, which lost 5 bases and 1 base, there was a span of 24 bases. There are 18 residues in the CDR3. In DNA, the CDR3 is TGTGCCAGCAGCCGTCCTTCGTCAAGGGGCCTGTCTTCCTACGAGCAGTACTTC. Protein: CASSRPSSRGLSSYEQYF.

This chain joins TRBV30 and TRBJ1-2; tentatively, D is TRBD1 (6 bases). V was pared by 1 base and J by 7 bases, with 7 bases between. This CDR3 comprises 11 residues. Germline-derived CDR1 and CDR2 are GTSNPN and SVGIG (reference sequence). The CDR3 bases are TGTGCCTGGAGTGGAGGGGGTGGCTACACCTTC. Translating it yields CAWSGGGGYTF.

V and J are TRBV5-1 and TRBJ2-3, with unresolved D. V was clipped by 0 bases and J by 0 bases, with 5 bases between them. The CDR3 runs 14 residues. Per germline, CDR1 SGHRS and CDR2 YFSETQ. CDR3 in DNA: TGCGCCAGCAGCTTGGTTCCTAGCACAGATACGCAGTATTTT. This gives the protein CASSLVPSTDTQYF.

This clone has a single count. This chain links TRBV27 with TRBJ1-1, with a weak D call TRBD1 (6 bases). Between the trimmed V and J ends, which lost 3 bases and 7 bases, there was a span of 12 bases. CDR1 is MNHEY and CDR2 is SMNVEV in the germline V gene (reference sequence). The CDR3 sequence is 13 residues long. The CDR3 spells CASSLGGRGEAFF. For the CDR3, the DNA is TGTGCCAGCAGTTTGGGGGGGCGGGGTGAAGCTTTCTTT.

V gene TRBV6-5 combines with J gene TRBJ1-2, with TRBD1 as a possible D gene (6 bases). Germline lookup yields CDR1 MNHEY and CDR2 SVGAGI. CDR3 length equals 13 residues. Between the trimmed V and J ends, which lost 6 bases and 4 bases, there was a span of 12 bases. The CDR3 nucleotides are TGTGCCAGCAGCCTACAGGGTAGCTATGGCTACACCTTC. This translates into CASSLQGSYGYTF.

V and J are TRBV19 and TRBJ2-3, with a tentative D call TRBD1 (5 bases). The CDR3 spans 14 residues. Germline-derived CDR1 and CDR2 are LNHDA and SQIVND (reference sequence). Deletions cut 3 bases from V and 3 bases from J, with 10 bases between. CDR3 sequence: CASSMGLVTDTQYF. The CDR3 region has the DNA TGTGCCAGTAGTATGGGGCTAGTTACAGATACGCAGTATTTT.

This clone was counted only a few times. In nucleotides, the CDR3 is TGCGCCAGCAGCTTGGAGAAGGGGCGGAACACTGAAGCTTTCTTT. It is translated as CASSLEKGRNTEAFF. This rearrangement joins TRBV5-1 to TRBJ1-1, with D possibly matching TRBD1 (5 bases). CDR1 SGHRS and CDR2 YFSETQ come from the germline V gene. V was trimmed by 0 bases and J by 1 base, leaving 10 bases between them. This CDR3 is built from 15 residues. The full variable domain, rest sourced from reference TRBV5-1 and TRBJ1-1, is KAGVTQTPRYLIKTRGQQVTLSCSPISGHRSVSWYQQTPGQGLQFLFEYFSETQRNKGNFPGRFSGRQFSNSRSEMNVSTLELGDSALYLCASSLEKGRNTEAFFGQGTRLTVV.

J is TRBJ1-2 and V is TRBV18; 7 bases match TRBD1. The CDR3 is 15 residues long. Trimming at V came to 4 bases and at J to 3 bases, leaving 8 bases not matched to a gene. The germline V gene has CDR1 KGHSH and CDR2 LQKENI. In nucleotides, the CDR3 is TGTGCCAGCTCACTCTCGACAGGGCCCCACTATGGCTACACCTTC. This sequence encodes CASSLSTGPHYGYTF. Supplemented by reference TRBV18 and TRBJ1-2, the full variable domain reads NAGVMQNPRHLVRRRGQEARLRCSPMKGHSHVYWYRQLPEEGLKFMVYLQKENIIDESGMPKERFSAEFPKEGPSILRIQQVVRGDSAAYFCASSLSTGPHYGYTFGSGTRLTVV.

This clone has only a few counts. The chain combines TRBV2 with TRBJ1-2; possible D gene TRBD1, 6 bases. The CDR3 spans 14 residues. Germline V gives CDR1 SNHLY, CDR2 FYNNEI. Trimming took off 1 base at V and 4 bases at J, with 10 bases between the two ends. CDR3 sequence reads: CASSEGGGVYGYTF. CDR3 nucleotide sequence: TGTGCCAGCAGTGAAGGAGGGGGGGTCTATGGCTACACCTTC.

This clone was seen once. The chain couples TRBV2 to TRBJ2-2, with D perhaps matching TRBD2 (6 bases). V was trimmed by 4 bases and J by 3 bases, leaving 9 bases between them. The CDR3 runs to 14 residues. Germline-derived CDR1 and CDR2 are SNHLY and FYNNEI. The CDR3 DNA is TGTGCCAGCAGTGGGAGGGGTGACACCGGGGAGCTGTTTTTT. It translates to CASSGRGDTGELFF.

Only a few counts were recorded for this clone. This sequence joins TRBV4-3 and TRBJ1-1; D unresolved. In germline, CDR1 is LGHNA, CDR2 YSLEER. The germline V and J ends were trimmed by 0 bases and 4 bases, with 18 bases remaining between them. This CDR3 is built from 17 residues. The CDR3 nucleotides read TGCGCCAGCAGCCAAGAGCCCCCCAGCGGGAGCGGCACTGAAGCTTTCTTT. Translated, it gives CASSQEPPSGSGTEAFF.

The CDR3 DNA follows: TGTGCCAGCAGTTTGTATTCAGCGGGGAGCTCCTACAATGAGCAGTTCTTC. It is translated as CASSLYSAGSSYNEQFF. The chain carries TRBV27 and TRBJ2-1, with 7 bases identical to TRBD2. Per germline, CDR1 MNHEY and CDR2 SMNVEV (reference sequence). V lost 3 bases, J lost 0 bases, and 8 bases stayed unmatched. The CDR3 contains 17 residues.

The chain employs TRBV7-9 and TRBJ2-7; D ambiguous. CDR3 size: 14 residues. Germline values: CDR1 SEHNR, CDR2 FQNEAQ (reference sequence). The V end lost 5 bases, the J end lost 2 bases, and 13 bases lay between the germline ends. The CDR3 sequence is CASSLPRYPYEQYF. The CDR3 nucleotides read TGTGCCAGCAGCCTTCCGAGGTACCCCTACGAGCAGTACTTC.

The V and J genes are TRBV5-4 and TRBJ2-6; unclear D gene. The germline CDR1 and CDR2 sequences are SGHNT and YYREEE (reference sequence). V dropped 4 bases and J dropped 3 bases, with 5 bases sitting between them. This CDR3 contains 13 residues. CDR3 region: CASSPRGANVLTF. The CDR3 DNA reads as TGTGCCAGCAGCCCCCGTGGGGCCAACGTCCTGACTTTC.

This clone has a handful of counts. The V gene is TRBV7-2, the J gene TRBJ1-4; 9 nucleotides match TRBD1. The CDR3 loop spans 14 amino acids. V shed 4 bases and J 8 bases; nucleotides not matched to a gene: 5. CDR1 is SGHTA, CDR2 FQGNSA, per germline. The CDR3 nucleotides read TGTGCCAGCAGCTACAGGGGGCGTTGGGAAAAACTGTTTTTT. Protein sequence: CASSYRGRWEKLFF.

The sample holds one count of this clone. The chain carries TRBV7-6 and TRBJ2-3; possible D gene TRBD1, 5 bases. V was trimmed by 1 base and J by 2 bases, leaving 16 bases between them. The CDR3 sequence is 17 residues long. Looked up from germline, CDR1 is SGHVS and CDR2 is FNYEAQ. The CDR3 protein is CASSLGGQGSFTDTQYF. In nucleotides, the CDR3 is TGTGCCAGCAGCTTAGGTGGCCAGGGATCATTCACAGATACGCAGTATTTT.

J is TRBJ1-1 and V is TRBV7-2; TRBD1 matches at 8 bases. Germline-derived CDR1 and CDR2 are SGHTA and FQGNSA. The CDR3 runs to 16 residues. J gave up 4 bases and V 0 bases, and 7 bases lay outside the gene matches. Here the CDR3 DNA reads TGTGCCAGCAGCTTAGCCGGACAGGGATGGAGCACTGAAGCTTTCTTT. The encoded protein is CASSLAGQGWSTEAFF.

The chain is built from TRBV4-3 and TRBJ2-3; TRBD1 agrees at 8 bases. The CDR3 is 17 amino acids. The V gene's germline CDR1 is LGHNA and CDR2 YSLEER. V shed 4 bases, J shed 0 bases, and the junction held 9 bases outside the gene matches. The CDR3 nucleotides are TGCGCCAGCAGCCCCTATGGGACAGGAACTAGCACAGATACGCAGTATTTT. Protein: CASSPYGTGTSTDTQYF.

This clone was detected only a few times. The J gene is TRBJ2-1, the V gene TRBV2; D gene ambiguous. Germline assignment: CDR1 SNHLY and CDR2 FYNNEI. The V end lost 7 bases, the J end lost 5 bases, and 9 bases lay between the germline ends. This CDR3 has 12 amino acids. CDR3 region: CASTFQNNEQFF. CDR3 coding DNA: TGTGCCAGCACCTTCCAGAACAATGAGCAGTTCTTC.

The J gene is TRBJ2-7, the V gene TRBV7-8; D gene unclear. The CDR3 totals 13 residues. Trimming cost V 2 bases and J 4 bases, with 9 bases left between them. Germline V gene data show CDR1 as SGHVS and CDR2 as FQNEAQ. In nucleotides, the CDR3 is TGTGCCAGCAGCTTAATCGCAGAATACGAGCAGTACTTC. Protein product: CASSLIAEYEQYF.